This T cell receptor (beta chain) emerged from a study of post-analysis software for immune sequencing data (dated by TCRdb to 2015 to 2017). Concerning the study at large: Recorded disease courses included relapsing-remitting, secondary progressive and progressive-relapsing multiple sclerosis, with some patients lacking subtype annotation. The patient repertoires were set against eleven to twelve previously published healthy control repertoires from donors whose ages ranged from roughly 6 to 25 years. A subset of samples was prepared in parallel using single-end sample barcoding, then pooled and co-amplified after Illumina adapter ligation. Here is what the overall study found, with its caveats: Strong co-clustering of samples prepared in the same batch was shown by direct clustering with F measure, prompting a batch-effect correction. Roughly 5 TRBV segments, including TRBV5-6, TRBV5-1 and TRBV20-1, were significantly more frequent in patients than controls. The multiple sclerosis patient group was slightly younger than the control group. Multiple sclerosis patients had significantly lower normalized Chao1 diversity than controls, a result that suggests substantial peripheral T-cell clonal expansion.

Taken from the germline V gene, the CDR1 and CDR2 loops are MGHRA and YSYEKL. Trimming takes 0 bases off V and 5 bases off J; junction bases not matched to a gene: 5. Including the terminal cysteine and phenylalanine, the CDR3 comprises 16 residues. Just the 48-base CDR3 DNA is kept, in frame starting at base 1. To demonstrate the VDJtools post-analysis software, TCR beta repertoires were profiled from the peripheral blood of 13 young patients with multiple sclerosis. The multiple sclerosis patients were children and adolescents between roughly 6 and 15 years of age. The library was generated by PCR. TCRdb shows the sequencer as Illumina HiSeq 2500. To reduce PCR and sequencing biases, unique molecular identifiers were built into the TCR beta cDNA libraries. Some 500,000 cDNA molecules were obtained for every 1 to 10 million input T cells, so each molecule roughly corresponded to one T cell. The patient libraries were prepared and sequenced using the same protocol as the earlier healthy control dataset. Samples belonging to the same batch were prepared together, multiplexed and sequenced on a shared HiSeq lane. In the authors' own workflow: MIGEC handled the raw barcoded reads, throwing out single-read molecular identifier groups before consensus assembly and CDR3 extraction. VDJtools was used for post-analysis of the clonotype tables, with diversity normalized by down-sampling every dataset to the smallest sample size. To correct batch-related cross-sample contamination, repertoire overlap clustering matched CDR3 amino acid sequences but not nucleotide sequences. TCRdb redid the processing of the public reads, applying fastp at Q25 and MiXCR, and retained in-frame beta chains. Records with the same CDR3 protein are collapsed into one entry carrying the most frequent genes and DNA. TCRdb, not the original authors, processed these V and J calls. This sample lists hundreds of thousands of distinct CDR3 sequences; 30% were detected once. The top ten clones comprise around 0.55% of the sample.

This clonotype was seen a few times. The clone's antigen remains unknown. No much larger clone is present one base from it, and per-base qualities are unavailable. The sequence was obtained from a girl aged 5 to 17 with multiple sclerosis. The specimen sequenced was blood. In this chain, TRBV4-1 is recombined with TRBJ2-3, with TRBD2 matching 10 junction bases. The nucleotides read TGCGCCAGCAGCCAAGAAGAAGCGGGGGGGCTAGATACGCAGTATTTT. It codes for CASSQEEAGGLDTQYF.